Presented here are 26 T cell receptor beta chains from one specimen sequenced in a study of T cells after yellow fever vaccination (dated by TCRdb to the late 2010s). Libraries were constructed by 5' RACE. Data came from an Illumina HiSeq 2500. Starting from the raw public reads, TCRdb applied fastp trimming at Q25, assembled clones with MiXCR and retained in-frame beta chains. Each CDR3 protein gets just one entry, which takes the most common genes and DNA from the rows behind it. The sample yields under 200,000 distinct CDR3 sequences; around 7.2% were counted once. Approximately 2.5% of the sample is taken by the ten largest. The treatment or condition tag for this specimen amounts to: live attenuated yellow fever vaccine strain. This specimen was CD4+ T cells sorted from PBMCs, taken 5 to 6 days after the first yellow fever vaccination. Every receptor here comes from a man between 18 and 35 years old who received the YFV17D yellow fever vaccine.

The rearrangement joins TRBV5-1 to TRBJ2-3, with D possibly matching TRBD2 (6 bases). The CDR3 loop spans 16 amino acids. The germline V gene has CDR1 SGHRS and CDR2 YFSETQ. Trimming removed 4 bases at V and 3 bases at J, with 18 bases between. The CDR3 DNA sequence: TGCGCCAGCAGCCCGGGACTCCGGGGCCGGACAGATACGCAGTATTTT. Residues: CASSPGLRGRTDTQYF.

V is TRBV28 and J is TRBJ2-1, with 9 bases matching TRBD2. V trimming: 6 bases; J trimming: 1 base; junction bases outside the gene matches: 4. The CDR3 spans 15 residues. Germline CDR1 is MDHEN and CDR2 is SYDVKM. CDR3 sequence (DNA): TGTGCCAGCAGCATAGCGGGGGAATCCTACAATGAGCAGTTCTTC. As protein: CASSIAGESYNEQFF.

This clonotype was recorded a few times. CDR3 in amino acids: CSARHSSNTGELFF. DNA for the CDR3: TGCAGTGCTAGGCACAGTTCGAACACCGGGGAGCTGTTTTTT. The genes are TRBV20-1 and TRBJ2-2; the D is unclear. The CDR3 is 14 amino acids. V shed 3 bases and J shed 0 bases, with 8 bases lying between them. CDR1 and CDR2 (germline): DFQATT, SNEGSKA (reference sequence).

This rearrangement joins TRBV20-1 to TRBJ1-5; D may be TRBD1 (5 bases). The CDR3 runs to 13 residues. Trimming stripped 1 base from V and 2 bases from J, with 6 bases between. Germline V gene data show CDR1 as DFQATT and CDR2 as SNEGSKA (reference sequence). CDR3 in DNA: TGCAGTGCTAGAGCGGGGGGCAATCAGCCCCAGCATTTT. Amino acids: CSARAGGNQPQHF.

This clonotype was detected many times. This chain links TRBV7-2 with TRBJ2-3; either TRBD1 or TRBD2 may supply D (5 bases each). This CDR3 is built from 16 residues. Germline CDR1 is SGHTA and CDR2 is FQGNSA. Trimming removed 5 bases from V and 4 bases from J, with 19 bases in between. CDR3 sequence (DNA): TGTGCCAGCAGCCTATTATGGGGGAGTTTTGCAGATACGCAGTATTTT. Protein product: CASSLLWGSFADTQYF.

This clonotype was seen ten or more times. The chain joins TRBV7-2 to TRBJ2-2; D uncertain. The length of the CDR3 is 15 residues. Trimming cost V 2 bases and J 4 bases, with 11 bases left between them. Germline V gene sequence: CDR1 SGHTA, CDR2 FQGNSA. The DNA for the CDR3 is TGTGCCAGCAGCTTAACTGGCGAAGGCACCGGGGAGCTGTTTTTT. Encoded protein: CASSLTGEGTGELFF. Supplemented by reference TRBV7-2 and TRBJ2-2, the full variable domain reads GAGVSQSPSNKVTEKGKDVELRCDPISGHTALYWYRQSLGQGLEFLIYFQGNSAPDKSGLPSDRFSAERTGGSVSTLTIQRTQQEDSAVYLCASSLTGEGTGELFFGEGSRLTVL.

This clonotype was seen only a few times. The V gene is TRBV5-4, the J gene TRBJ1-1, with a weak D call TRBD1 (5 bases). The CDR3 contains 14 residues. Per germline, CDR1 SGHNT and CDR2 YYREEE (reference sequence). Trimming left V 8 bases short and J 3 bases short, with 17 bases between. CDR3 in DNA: TGTGCCAGTGGGGGTGGCGGAGACCACACTGAAGCTTTCTTT. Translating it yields CASGGGGDHTEAFF.

CDR3 DNA: TGTGCCAGCAGCTCAGGGACAGGGCAAGAGACCCAGTACTTC. It yields the protein CASSSGTGQETQYF. The chain joins TRBV7-3 to TRBJ2-5; 9 bases map to TRBD1. The CDR3 covers 14 residues. V shed 4 bases and J 2 bases; nucleotides not matched to a gene: 2. Germline CDR1 reads SGHTA; CDR2 reads FQGTGA.

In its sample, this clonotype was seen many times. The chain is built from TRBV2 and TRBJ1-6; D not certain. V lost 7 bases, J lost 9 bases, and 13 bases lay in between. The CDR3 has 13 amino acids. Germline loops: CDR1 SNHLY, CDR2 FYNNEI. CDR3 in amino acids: CASMFGRGSPLHF. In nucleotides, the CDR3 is TGTGCCAGCATGTTTGGCCGGGGTTCACCCCTCCACTTT.

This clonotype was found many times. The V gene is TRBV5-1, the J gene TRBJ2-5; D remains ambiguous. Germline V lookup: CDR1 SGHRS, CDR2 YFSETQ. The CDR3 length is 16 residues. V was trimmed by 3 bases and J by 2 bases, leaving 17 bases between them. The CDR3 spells CASSSLLIPVQETQYF. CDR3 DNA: TGCGCCAGCAGCTCCCTCCTTATACCAGTTCAAGAGACCCAGTACTTC. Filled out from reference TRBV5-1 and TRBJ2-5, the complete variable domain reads KAGVTQTPRYLIKTRGQQVTLSCSPISGHRSVSWYQQTPGQGLQFLFEYFSETQRNKGNFPGRFSGRQFSNSRSEMNVSTLELGDSALYLCASSSLLIPVQETQYFGPGTRLLVL.

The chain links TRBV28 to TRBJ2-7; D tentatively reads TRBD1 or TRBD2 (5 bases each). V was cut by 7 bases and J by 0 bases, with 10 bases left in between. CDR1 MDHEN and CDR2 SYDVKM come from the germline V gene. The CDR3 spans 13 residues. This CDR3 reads CASMAGSSYEQYF. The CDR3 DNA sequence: TGTGCCAGCATGGCAGGGAGCTCCTACGAGCAGTACTTC.

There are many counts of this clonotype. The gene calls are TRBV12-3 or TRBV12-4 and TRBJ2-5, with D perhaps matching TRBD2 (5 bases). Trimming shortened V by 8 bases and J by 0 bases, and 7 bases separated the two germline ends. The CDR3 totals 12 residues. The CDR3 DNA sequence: TGTGCCAGCCGGGATCACCAAGAGACCCAGTACTTC. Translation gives CASRDHQETQYF.

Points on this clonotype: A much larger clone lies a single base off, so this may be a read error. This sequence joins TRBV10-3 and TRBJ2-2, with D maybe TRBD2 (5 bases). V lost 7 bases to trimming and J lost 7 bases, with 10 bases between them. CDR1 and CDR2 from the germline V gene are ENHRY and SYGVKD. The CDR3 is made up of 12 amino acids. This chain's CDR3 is CAITGYGGELFF. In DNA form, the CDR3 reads TGTGCCATCACGGGGTATGGCGGGGAGCTGTTTTTT.

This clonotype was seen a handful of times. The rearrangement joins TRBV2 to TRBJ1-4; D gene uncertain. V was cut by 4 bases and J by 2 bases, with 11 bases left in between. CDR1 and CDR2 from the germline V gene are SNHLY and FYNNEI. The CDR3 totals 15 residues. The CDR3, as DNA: TGTGCCAGCAGTGGGTCTCCGGCCACTAATGAAAAACTGTTTTTT. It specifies CASSGSPATNEKLFF.

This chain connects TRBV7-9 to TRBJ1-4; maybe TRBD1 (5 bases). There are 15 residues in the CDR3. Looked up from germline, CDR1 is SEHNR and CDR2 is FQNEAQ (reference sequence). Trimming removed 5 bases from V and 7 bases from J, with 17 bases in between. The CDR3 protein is CASSQARQGGEKLFF. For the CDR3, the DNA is TGTGCCAGCAGCCAGGCCCGCCAGGGAGGTGAAAAACTGTTTTTT.

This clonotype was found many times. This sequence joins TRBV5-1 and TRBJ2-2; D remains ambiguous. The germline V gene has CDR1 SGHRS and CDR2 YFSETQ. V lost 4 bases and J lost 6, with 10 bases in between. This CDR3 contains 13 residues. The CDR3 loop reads CASSAQEAGELFF. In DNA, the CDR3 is TGCGCCAGCAGCGCCCAAGAGGCCGGGGAGCTGTTTTTT.

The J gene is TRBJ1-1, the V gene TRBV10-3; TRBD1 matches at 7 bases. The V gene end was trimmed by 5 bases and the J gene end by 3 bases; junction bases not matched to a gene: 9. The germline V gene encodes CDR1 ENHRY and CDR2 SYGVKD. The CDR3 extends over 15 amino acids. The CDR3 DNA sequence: TGTGCCATCAGTCCGCAGGGGGTTAGGCACACTGAAGCTTTCTTT. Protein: CAISPQGVRHTEAFF.

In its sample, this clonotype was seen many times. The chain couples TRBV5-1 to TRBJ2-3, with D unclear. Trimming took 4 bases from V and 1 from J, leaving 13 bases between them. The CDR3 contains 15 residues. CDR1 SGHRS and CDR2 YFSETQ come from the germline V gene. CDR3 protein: CASSPRPGGTDTQYF. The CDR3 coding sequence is TGCGCCAGCAGCCCCCGGCCAGGAGGCACAGATACGCAGTATTTT.

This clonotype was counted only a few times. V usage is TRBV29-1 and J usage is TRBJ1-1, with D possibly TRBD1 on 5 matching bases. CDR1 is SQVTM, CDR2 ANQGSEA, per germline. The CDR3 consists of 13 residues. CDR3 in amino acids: CRAGTNGFTEAFF. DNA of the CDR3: TGCCGGGCCGGGACGAATGGATTCACTGAAGCTTTCTTT.

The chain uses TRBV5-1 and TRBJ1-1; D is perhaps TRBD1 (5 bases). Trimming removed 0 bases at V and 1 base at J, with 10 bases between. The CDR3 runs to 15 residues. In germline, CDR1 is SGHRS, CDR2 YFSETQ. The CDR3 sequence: CASSLEPGGNTEAFF. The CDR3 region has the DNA TGCGCCAGCAGCTTGGAGCCGGGGGGGAACACTGAAGCTTTCTTT. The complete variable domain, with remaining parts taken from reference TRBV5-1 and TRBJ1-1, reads KAGVTQTPRYLIKTRGQQVTLSCSPISGHRSVSWYQQTPGQGLQFLFEYFSETQRNKGNFPGRFSGRQFSNSRSEMNVSTLELGDSALYLCASSLEPGGNTEAFFGQGTRLTVV.

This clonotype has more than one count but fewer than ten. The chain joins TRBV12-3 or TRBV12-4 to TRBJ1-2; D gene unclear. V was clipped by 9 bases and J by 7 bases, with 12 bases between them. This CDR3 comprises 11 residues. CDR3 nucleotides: TGTGCCAGTACGCCCGAGTCTGGCTACACCTTC. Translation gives CASTPESGYTF.

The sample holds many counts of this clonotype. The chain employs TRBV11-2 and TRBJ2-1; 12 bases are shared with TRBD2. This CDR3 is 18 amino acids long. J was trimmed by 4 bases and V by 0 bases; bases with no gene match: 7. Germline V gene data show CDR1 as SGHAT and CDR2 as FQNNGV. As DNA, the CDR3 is TGTGCCAGCAGCTTAGATCCCACTAGCGGGGGGCGATACAATGAGCAGTTCTTC. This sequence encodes CASSLDPTSGGRYNEQFF. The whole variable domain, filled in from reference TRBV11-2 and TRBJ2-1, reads EAGVAQSPRYKIIEKRQSVAFWCNPISGHATLYWYQQILGQGPKLLIQFQNNGVVDDSQLPKDRFSAERLKGVDSTLKIQPAKLEDSAVYLCASSLDPTSGGRYNEQFFGPGTRLTVL.

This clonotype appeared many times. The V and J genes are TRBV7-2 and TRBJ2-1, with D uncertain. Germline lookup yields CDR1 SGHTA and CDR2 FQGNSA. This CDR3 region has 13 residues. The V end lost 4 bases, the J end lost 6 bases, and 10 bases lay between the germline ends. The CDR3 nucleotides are TGTGCCAGCAGCTACGACCCGGTCAATGAGCAGTTCTTC. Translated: CASSYDPVNEQFF.

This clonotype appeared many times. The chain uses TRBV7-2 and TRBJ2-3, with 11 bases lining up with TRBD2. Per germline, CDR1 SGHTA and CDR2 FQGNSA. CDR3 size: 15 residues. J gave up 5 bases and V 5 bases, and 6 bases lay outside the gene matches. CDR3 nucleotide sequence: TGTGCCAGCAGCCGACTAGCGGGGCCAAGAGATACGCAGTATTTT. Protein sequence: CASSRLAGPRDTQYF. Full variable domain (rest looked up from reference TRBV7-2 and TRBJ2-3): GAGVSQSPSNKVTEKGKDVELRCDPISGHTALYWYRQSLGQGLEFLIYFQGNSAPDKSGLPSDRFSAERTGGSVSTLTIQRTQQEDSAVYLCASSRLAGPRDTQYFGPGTRLTVL.

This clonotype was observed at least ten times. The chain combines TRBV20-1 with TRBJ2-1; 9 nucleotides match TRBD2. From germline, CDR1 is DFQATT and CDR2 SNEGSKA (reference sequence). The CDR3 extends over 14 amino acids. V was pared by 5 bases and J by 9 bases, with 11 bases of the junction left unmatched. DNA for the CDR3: TGCAGTGCTGAAAGCGGGAGGCTCCTTAGTGAGCAGTTCTTC. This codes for CSAESGRLLSEQFF.

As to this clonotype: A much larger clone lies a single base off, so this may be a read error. CDR3 amino acids: CASSVGKAIWVTDTQYF. CDR3 DNA: TGTGCCAGCAGCGTAGGGAAGGCCATCTGGGTCACAGATACGCAGTATTTT. The rearrangement joins TRBV9 to TRBJ2-3; D uncertain. V shed 0 bases and J shed 2 bases, with 16 bases lying between them. Looked up from germline, CDR1 is SGDLS and CDR2 is YYNGEE. CDR3 length equals 17 residues. Variable domain in full (rest from reference TRBV9 and TRBJ2-3): DSGVTQTPKHLITATGQRVTLRCSPRSGDLSVYWYQQSLDQGLQFLIQYYNGEERAKGNILERFSAQQFPDLHSELNLSSLELGDSALYFCASSVGKAIWVTDTQYFGPGTRLTVL.